This TCR beta chain was identified during a study of human T cells and chemical hapten exposure (dated by TCRdb to the early 2020s). Background for the entire study: For sensitization, 2% DPC in acetone was applied to an approximately 2 cm by approximately 2 cm area of upper inner arm skin. Patient blood was sampled pre-sensitization (week 0) and at 2, 6 and about 24 weeks after DPC sensitization. Under 30 alopecia patients gave blood for TCR sequencing at one to four time points (pre-sensitization, 2, 6 and 24 weeks). Weekly therapeutic DPC doses were additionally applied to the scalp of patients throughout the roughly 25-week study period. The patient cohort, mostly female, included alopecia areata with under or over 50% scalp involvement, alopecia totalis and alopecia universalis. Patch testing on the upper back used Finn chambers containing 0.01% DPC, with scoring done after 6 days according to International Contact Dermatitis Research Group standards. Libraries were pooled for sequencing, and per-sample TCR yields varied mainly because of small differences in library volumes within the pool. In alopecia patients, the study followed how the peripheral blood TCR repertoire changed in vivo over primary and secondary sensitization to diphenylcyclopropenone (DPC), a hapten. The study at large found these results: Compared with pre-sensitization or healthy control sets, expanded TCRs formed significantly more large CDR3 similarity clusters, which is consistent with antigen-driven responses. Because all patients had alopecia, a presumed autoimmune disease, the immune response of the patients might differ from that of healthy individuals. A positive correlation was found between the number of PT1 expanded TCRs and patch test score, with significance reached at thresholds 8, 16 and 32 but not 4. The number of TCRs above 1 in 1000 frequency did not change with DPC sensitization; there was no evidence of global repertoire structure alterations. Repeated subsampling changed both the strength of the expansion versus patch-test correlation and the threshold at which the correlation became significant.

CDR3 length: 15 amino acids, cysteine to phenylalanine. Of all the DNA, just the CDR3 is kept, 45 bases in frame from base 1. Germline trimming: 6 bases from V, 4 bases from J; junction bases outside gene matches: 10. The CDR1 and CDR2 encoded by the germline V gene (reference sequence) are MNHEY and SMNVEV. In the paper's terms, the time point label means: pre-sensitization, week 0. Reading the label with the study, this specimen's treatment or condition is: therapeutic diphenylcyclopropenone sensitization with weekly scalp DPC. At every patch-test visit, the blood draw took place before the patch test was put on. To be eligible, patients had to be aged 18 to 70, diagnosed with alopecia and judged suitable for DPC therapy, while pregnant patients were excluded. Total RNA was extracted from unfractionated whole blood that had been collected in Tempus Blood RNA tubes. Library generation was performed with RACE. TCRdb shows the sequencer as NextSeq 500. During library preparation, unique molecular identifiers were attached to individual cDNA molecules so that TCRs could be counted in a quantitative, reproducible way. From each blood RNA sample, both TCR alpha and TCR beta chains were sequenced. For the original study's pipeline: The median number of TCRs per sample was over 85,000, ranging from roughly 23,224 to 690,600. V, J and CDR3 annotation of the TCR reads was performed with the Decombinator software suite. Every sample was subsampled to the same number of TCRs (28,000) for the PS versus PT1 abundance plots. Expanded TCRs were defined as absent before sensitization and observed at least eight times at the 2-week time point. TCRdb applied fastp at Q25 and MiXCR to the public reads, then kept only in-frame beta chains. Each entry merges the rows of one CDR3 protein and shows their most common DNA and genes. The V and J calls were determined by TCRdb, not by the authors. The sample table contains about 380,000 distinct CDR3 sequences; only one count was recorded for less than 6.5% of them. Of the sample, approximately 2.8% falls within the top ten clones.

Note on this clonotype: It lacks a known antigen. No much larger clonotype is one base removed from it; base qualities were not supplied.

The sequenced sample was whole blood, obtained in connection with sensitization to the hapten diphenylcyclopropenone (DPC). Here the chain combines TRBV27 and TRBJ2-7; 9 nucleotides in the junction match TRBD1. The clonotype was recovered from a woman in her forties or fifties with alopecia areata. Some clones in this sample may be carry-over from other donors' samples. The encoded CDR3 is CASSAQGQGGYEQYF. The sequenced DNA: TGTGCCAGCAGCGCCCAGGGACAGGGTGGGTACGAGCAGTACTTC.